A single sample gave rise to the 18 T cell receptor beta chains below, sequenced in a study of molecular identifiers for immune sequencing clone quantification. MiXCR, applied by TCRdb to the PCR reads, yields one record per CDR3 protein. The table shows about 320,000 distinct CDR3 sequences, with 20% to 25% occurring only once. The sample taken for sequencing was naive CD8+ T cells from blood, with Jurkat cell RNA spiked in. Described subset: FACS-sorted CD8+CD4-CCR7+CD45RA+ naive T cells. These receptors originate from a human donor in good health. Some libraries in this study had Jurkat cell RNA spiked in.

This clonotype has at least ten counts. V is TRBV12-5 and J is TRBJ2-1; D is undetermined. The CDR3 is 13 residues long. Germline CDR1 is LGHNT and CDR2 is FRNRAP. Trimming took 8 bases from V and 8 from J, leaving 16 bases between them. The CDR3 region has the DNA TGTGCTAGTCAACCATGGGGTTTTGATGAGCAGTTCTTC. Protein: CASQPWGFDEQFF.

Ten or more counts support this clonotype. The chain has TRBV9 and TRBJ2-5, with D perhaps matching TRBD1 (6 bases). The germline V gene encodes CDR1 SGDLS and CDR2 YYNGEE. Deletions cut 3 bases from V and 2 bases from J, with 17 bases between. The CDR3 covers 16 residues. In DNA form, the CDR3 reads TGTGCCAGCAGCGCAGGGACACGGGATTCGCAAGAGACCCAGTACTTC. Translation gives CASSAGTRDSQETQYF.

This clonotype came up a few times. CDR3 in DNA: TGTGCCAGCAGTCCCGGACAGGGTTTGTACAATGAGCAGTTCTTC. Its translation is CASSPGQGLYNEQFF. The gene calls are TRBV7-2 and TRBJ2-1; 8 nucleotides line up with TRBD1. The CDR3 runs 15 residues. Germline V CDR1 and CDR2: SGHTA, FQGNSA. Losses at the gene ends were 6 bases for V and 4 bases for J; bases not matched to a gene: 8.

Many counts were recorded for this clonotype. The CDR3 nucleotides are TGCAGTGCTGGGGACAGTTTCGGAAAGACCCAGTACTTC. Translation: CSAGDSFGKTQYF. V usage is TRBV20-1 and J usage is TRBJ2-5, with TRBD1 matching over 7 bases. The J segment lost 6 bases and the V segment lost 5 bases, leaving 9 bases of the junction unmatched. The CDR3 consists of 13 residues. Germline CDR1 DFQATT, CDR2 SNEGSKA (reference sequence).

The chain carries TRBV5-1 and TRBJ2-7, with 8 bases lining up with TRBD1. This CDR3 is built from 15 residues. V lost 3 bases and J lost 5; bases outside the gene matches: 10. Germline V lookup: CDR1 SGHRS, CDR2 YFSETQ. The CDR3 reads CASSSLDREVHEQYF. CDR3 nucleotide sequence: TGCGCCAGCAGCTCGTTGGACAGGGAGGTCCACGAGCAGTACTTC.

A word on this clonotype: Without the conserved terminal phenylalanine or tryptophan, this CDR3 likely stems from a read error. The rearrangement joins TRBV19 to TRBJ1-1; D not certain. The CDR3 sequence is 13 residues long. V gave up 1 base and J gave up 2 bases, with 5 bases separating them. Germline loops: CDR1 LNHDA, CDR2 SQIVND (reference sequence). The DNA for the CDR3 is TGTGCCAGTAGTATAGGCAGCAACACTGAAGCTTTCTAT. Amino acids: CASSIGSNTEAFY.

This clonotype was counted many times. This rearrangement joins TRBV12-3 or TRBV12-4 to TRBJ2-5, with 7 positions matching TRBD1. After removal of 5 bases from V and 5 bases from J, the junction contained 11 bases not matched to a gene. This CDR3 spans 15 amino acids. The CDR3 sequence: CASSPHSTGRETQYF. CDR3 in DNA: TGTGCCAGCAGTCCCCACTCGACAGGGCGTGAGACCCAGTACTTC.

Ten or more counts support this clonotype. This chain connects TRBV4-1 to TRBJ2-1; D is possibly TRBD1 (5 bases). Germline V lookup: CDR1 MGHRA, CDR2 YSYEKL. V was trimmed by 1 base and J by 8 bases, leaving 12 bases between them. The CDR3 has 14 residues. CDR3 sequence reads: CASSQGRQGDEQFF. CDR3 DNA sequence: TGCGCCAGCAGCCAAGGTAGGCAGGGCGATGAGCAGTTCTTC.

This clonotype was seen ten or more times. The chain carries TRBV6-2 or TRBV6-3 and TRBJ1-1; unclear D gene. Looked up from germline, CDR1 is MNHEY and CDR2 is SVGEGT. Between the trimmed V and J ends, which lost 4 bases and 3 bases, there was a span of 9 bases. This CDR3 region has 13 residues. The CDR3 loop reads CASSSQMDTEAFF. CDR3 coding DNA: TGTGCCAGCAGTTCCCAGATGGACACTGAAGCTTTCTTT.

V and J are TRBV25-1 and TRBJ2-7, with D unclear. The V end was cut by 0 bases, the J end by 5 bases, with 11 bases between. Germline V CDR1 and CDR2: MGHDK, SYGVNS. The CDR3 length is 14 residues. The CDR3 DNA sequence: TGTGCCAGCAGTGAATATACAATCTTTGACGAGCAGTACTTC. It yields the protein CASSEYTIFDEQYF.

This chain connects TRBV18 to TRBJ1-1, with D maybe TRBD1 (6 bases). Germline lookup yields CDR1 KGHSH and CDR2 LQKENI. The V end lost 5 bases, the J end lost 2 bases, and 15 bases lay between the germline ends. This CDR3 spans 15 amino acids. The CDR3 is CASSYGGGLNTEAFF. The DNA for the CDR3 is TGTGCCAGCTCATACGGGGGGGGCCTAAACACTGAAGCTTTCTTT.

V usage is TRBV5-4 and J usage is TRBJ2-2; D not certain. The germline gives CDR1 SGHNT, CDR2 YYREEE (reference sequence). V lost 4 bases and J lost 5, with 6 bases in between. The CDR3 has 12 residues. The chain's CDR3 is CASSPATGELFF. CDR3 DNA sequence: TGTGCCAGCAGCCCTGCGACCGGGGAGCTGTTTTTT.

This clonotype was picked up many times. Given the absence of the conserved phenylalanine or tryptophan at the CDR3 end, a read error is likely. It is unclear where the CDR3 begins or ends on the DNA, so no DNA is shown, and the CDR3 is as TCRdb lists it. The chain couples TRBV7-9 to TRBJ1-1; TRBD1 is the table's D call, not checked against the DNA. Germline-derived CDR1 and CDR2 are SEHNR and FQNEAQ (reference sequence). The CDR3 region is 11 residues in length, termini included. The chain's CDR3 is CASSLGSGDIG.

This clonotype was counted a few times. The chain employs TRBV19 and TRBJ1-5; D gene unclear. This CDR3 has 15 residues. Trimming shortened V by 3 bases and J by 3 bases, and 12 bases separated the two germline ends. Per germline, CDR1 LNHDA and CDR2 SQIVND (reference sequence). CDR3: CASSIGRALNQPQHF. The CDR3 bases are TGTGCCAGTAGTATTGGAAGGGCCCTCAATCAGCCCCAGCATTTT.

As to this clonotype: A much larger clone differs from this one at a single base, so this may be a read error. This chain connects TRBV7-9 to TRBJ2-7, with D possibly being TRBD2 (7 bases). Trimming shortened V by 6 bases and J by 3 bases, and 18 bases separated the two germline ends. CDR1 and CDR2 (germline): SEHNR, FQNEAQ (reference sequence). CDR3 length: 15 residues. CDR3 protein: CASSHRGGSGYEQYF. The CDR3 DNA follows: TGTGCCAGCAGTCATAGGGGGGGTAGCGGCTACGAGCAGTACTTC.

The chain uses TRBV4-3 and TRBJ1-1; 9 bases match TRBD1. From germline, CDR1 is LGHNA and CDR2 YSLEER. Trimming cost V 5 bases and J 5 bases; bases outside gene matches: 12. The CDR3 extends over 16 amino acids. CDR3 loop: CASSEDRGRIGTEAFF. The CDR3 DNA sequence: TGCGCCAGCAGCGAGGACAGGGGACGGATTGGTACTGAAGCTTTCTTT.

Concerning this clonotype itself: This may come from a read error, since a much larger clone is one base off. Written as DNA, the CDR3 is TGTGTCAGCAGCCCGGACGGGAATAATTCACCCCTCCACTTT. Translated, it gives CVSSPDGNNSPLHF. The rearrangement links TRBV5-3 to TRBJ1-6; D call uncertain. TRBV5-3 is treated as an ORF (open reading frame) with a function not yet certain. The CDR3 consists of 14 residues.

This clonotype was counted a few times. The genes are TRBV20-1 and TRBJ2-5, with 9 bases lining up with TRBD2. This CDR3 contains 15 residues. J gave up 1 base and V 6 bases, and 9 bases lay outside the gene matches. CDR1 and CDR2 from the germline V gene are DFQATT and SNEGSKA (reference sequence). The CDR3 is CSAQSQRGVQETQYF. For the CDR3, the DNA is TGCAGTGCCCAGTCCCAGCGGGGGGTCCAAGAGACCCAGTACTTC.